This T cell receptor (beta chain) stems from a study of blood T cell repertoires in COVID-19. Overall study: T cells, B-cell-depleted T cells, or PBMCs provided the cDNA or gDNA that served as material.

Germline V gene data show CDR1 as PRHDT and CDR2 as FYEKMQ (reference sequence). The CDR3 sequence is 13 residues long. Trimming stripped 2 bases from V and 6 bases from J, with 10 bases between. Authors' analysis steps: Reference gene primer amplification gave estimated nucleated cell counts. TCRdb keeps only in-frame clones here, not all; method: immunoSEQ multiplex PCR. V and J calls and clone size come straight from that table; D and trimming were deduced from the DNA. This sample has 300,000 to 400,000 clones, with less than 90% found just once. This sequence originates from a woman aged 25 to 39 who had recovered from COVID-19. The sequenced material came from PBMCs or T cells enriched from blood (not recorded which). The V and J genes are TRBV13 and TRBJ1-2; D remains ambiguous. The CDR3 DNA is TGTGCCAGCAGCTTACGGGGTTTTGATGGCTACACCTTC. Translation gives CASSLRGFDGYTF.